The 3 T cell receptor beta chains in this list originate from one sample, sequenced in a study of vaccination effects on CD4 cells after COVID-19. Investigators separated out CD4+ T cells once approximately 9 days of culture had passed. The person acquired a PCR-confirmed SARS-CoV-2 infection between March and December 2020. Subjects were given two BNT162b2 or mRNA-1273 vaccine doses. Produced via immunoSEQ multiplex PCR; TCRdb's table is partial and in-frame only. The sample holds 40,000 to 45,000 clones, around 80% seen once. No antigen has been assigned to these receptors. Sequencing used CD4+ T cells from PBMCs cultured without peptide, obtained after COVID-19 vaccination. These receptors were obtained from a human donor who had a prior SARS-CoV-2 infection.

This chain links TRBV7-2 with TRBJ1-2; D possibly corresponds to TRBD1 (6 bases). The CDR3 is 14 residues long. Germline V gene sequence: CDR1 SGHTA, CDR2 FQGNSA. Trimming pared 5 bases from V and 4 bases from J, leaving 14 bases between. In DNA form, the CDR3 reads TGTGCCAGCAGCCGGGACACGCCGCTCTATGGCTACACCTTC. It translates to CASSRDTPLYGYTF.

This clone was observed a handful of times. This chain joins TRBV19 and TRBJ2-7, with D perhaps TRBD2 (7 bases). The CDR3 covers 14 residues. The V end lost 7 bases, the J end lost 1 base, and 14 bases lay between the germline ends. CDR1 and CDR2 (germline): LNHDA, SQIVND (reference sequence). CDR3 sequence: CASMGGAVSYEQYF. The CDR3 nucleotides are TGTGCCAGTATGGGGGGGGCAGTGTCCTACGAGCAGTACTTC.

The chain has TRBV6-2 or TRBV6-3 and TRBJ2-3; possible D gene TRBD2, 5 bases. Germline V gives CDR1 MNHEY, CDR2 SVGEGT. V lost 5 bases and J 0 bases, leaving 9 bases between the germline ends. The CDR3 totals 14 residues. In nucleotides, the CDR3 is TGTGCCAGCAGTAGCGGATATAGCACAGATACGCAGTATTTT. This codes for CASSSGYSTDTQYF.